The sequence of this TCR beta chain was determined in a study of shared clonotypes between healthy human individuals (TCRdb year 2020). Turning to the overall study: Two women and three men aged 18 to 49 years were included in the cohort. To estimate repertoire size and how much clonotypes are shared between individuals, the study performed deep sequencing of blood TCR repertoires from about 5 healthy adults. Between about 0.8 and 9 billion PBMCs per donor were obtained by leukapheresis. Per donor, three plates each were used for CD4 naive and CD4 memory, two for CD8 naive, and one for CD8 memory. Different laboratories and diverse techniques were used to prepare libraries and sequence TCR repertoires, to increase sequencing depth and limit assay-specific biases.

Worth noting for this clone: Its target antigen remains unknown. Base qualities are not at hand, and no much larger clone is one base apart.

TCR CDR3 regions were amplified from genomic DNA by multiplex PCR using the deep immunoSEQ assay. Extracted genomic DNA from each cell subset was spread evenly across all wells of several immunoSEQ 96-well plates, with each plate serving as a replicate. Each replicate PCR for sorted subsets received approximately 220 ng genomic DNA, equal to about 30,000 T cell genomes. The purified libraries were quantified using a Qubit 3.0 fluorometer, sized with a Bioanalyzer 2100, and then quantified again using the KAPA Library Quantification kit. Every immunoSEQ 96-well plate was sequenced on a separate single-read 150-cycle Illumina NextSeq 550 flow cell. As for how the authors treated the data: Because the immunoSEQ output held only junctional sequences and lacked quality scores, the filtering could not match the filtering applied to full-length reads. Sequences were annotated with PyIR, a Python wrapper for IgBLAST v1.9, and V/J genes and CDR3 were assigned using IMGT germline references. Reads with weak V/J assignments (E-value above 1e-6), missing CDR3, stop codons, out-of-frame junctions, or ambiguous translated residues were removed. V3J clonotypes were defined as sequences sharing an identical inferred V gene, J gene, and CDR3 amino acid sequence. Percentage overlap between repertoires was calculated by dividing the number of shared unique clonotypes by the size of the smaller repertoire. Three approaches were used to assess repertoire richness: RTK rarefaction, the Chao1 estimator, and Recon v2.1 estimates of unobserved clonotypes. Generation probabilities were computed with OLGA for all TCRbeta clonotypes obtained by the gDNA method from several donors. This is the immuneACCESS table as TCRdb keeps it, with only in-frame sequences that have V and J called. A part of the clones is gone; compared with another copy, unresolved V genes explain less than half, and the rest is unexplained. V and J calls and clone size come straight from that table; D and trimming were deduced from the DNA. This sample holds about 330,000 clones; around nine tenths were observed only once. The ten largest make up around 15% of the sample.

V is clipped by 3 bases and J by 5 bases, and the sequence between their germline boundaries is 23 bases long. In the germline V gene (reference sequence), CDR1 corresponds to GTSNPN and CDR2 to SVGIG. The CDR3 sequence holds 17 residues, the cysteine and phenylalanine included. Of the read, only the CDR3 DNA is kept; its 51 bases are in frame from base 1. Results the study describes overall, beyond this receptor: The genetic and exposure-history diversity represented was limited by the small number of donors. Sampling was restricted to blood, and TCR repertoires in tissues likely differ from the TCR repertoires found in blood. Pairwise subsampling indicated that sequencing depth was expected to affect the degree of clonotype sharing among donors. Across four donors, roughly 5% of naive CD4, around 3.5% of naive CD8, about 2% of memory CD4, and under 0.45% of memory CD8 clonotypes were shared. Incomplete sequencing was indicated by rarefaction of sorted-subset datasets, despite the large sequencing depth. Larger estimated clonotype richness was generally found for naive subsets than for memory subsets. Compared with non-shared clonotypes, the clonotypes found in all four sorted-subset donors had higher generation probabilities.

The donors were healthy, HIV-negative adults who had no recently reported acute infections or vaccinations. Every donor was a Caucasian adult living in Nashville, Tennessee, USA. CD8 memory samples were composed of magnetically selected CD45RO+ cells combined with CCR7-negative CD45RA+ effector memory (TemRA) cells. Blood was obtained by leukapheresis, after which PBMCs were separated by Ficoll-Histopaque density gradient centrifugation and cryopreserved in liquid nitrogen vapor phase. Analytical flow cytometry was used to check the purity and quantity of every magnetically sorted T cell population. Genomic DNA was isolated from every sorted fraction and measured by UV absorbance on a Nanodrop 2000c.

Material for sequencing was memory CD8+ T cells sorted from blood. The sample's cell subset or site, from its label and the paper: CD45RO+ cells pooled with CCR7-negative TemRA cells. The clonotype was recovered from a man between 18 and 35 years old in good health. The rearrangement joined TRBV30 to TRBJ2-1; possibly the D gene is TRBD2, per 5 matching bases. The nucleotide sequence reads TGTGCCTGGAGAGTAGGTGTAATAGGACTCTCACACAATGAGCAGTTCTTC. This is translated as CAWRVGVIGLSHNEQFF.